These 18 T cell receptor beta chains came from one sample sequenced in a study of CD8+CD57+ T cells in acquired aplastic anemia. Both TCR beta VDJ combination and CDR3 sequence profiling were carried out. Genomic DNA was the template for this profiling. From the reads, TCRdb called clonotypes with MiXCR, one entry per CDR3 protein. The sample lists some 220,000 distinct CDR3 sequences, 34% seen once, with 1.1% in the top ten. The specimen sequenced was sorted CD4+, CD8+, or CD8+CD57+ T cells (not recorded which) from PBMCs. The source of these receptors is a human donor in good health, serving as a control.

The gene calls are TRBV19 and TRBJ1-2; perhaps TRBD1 as D (5 bases). V was clipped by 3 bases and J by 0 bases, with 11 bases between them. Germline V gene lookup returns CDR1 LNHDA and CDR2 SQIVND (reference sequence). The CDR3 contains 15 residues. The CDR3 DNA reads TGTGCCAGTAGTATCAAACAGGCACCTAACTATGGCTACACCTTC. This translates into CASSIKQAPNYGYTF.

This clonotype appeared many times. The chain carries TRBV12-3 or TRBV12-4 and TRBJ2-7; no firm D call. Deletions cut 7 bases from V and 0 bases from J, with 7 bases between. This CDR3 comprises 12 residues. The chain's CDR3 is CASTDFSYEQYF. DNA of the CDR3: TGTGCCAGCACCGACTTCTCCTACGAGCAGTACTTC.

The chain combines TRBV11-1 with TRBJ1-2; D unclear. From germline, CDR1 is SGHAT and CDR2 FQDESV (reference sequence). V was pared by 0 bases and J by 5 bases, with 16 bases between. The CDR3 runs 16 residues. CDR3 nucleotides: TGTGCCAGCAGCTTAGCGAGCCGAGATGGAAGGTATGGCTACACCTTC. Translating it yields CASSLASRDGRYGYTF.

This clonotype was counted ten times or more. The gene calls are TRBV7-3 and TRBJ1-1, with D maybe TRBD1 (5 bases). V shed 4 bases and J shed 6 bases, with 12 bases lying between them. There are 13 residues in the CDR3. CDR1 and CDR2 (germline): SGHTA, FQGTGA. CDR3 sequence reads: CASSSGANSEAFF. The DNA of the CDR3 is TGTGCCAGCAGCTCTGGGGCCAACTCTGAAGCTTTCTTT.

Ten or more counts support this clonotype. The chain uses TRBV12-3 or TRBV12-4 and TRBJ2-7, with 10 bases that match TRBD1. This CDR3 has 14 amino acids. J lost 1 base, V lost 7 bases, and 4 bases had no gene match. CDR3 region: CASIKGQGSYEQYF. CDR3 nucleotides: TGTGCCAGCATTAAGGGACAGGGGTCCTACGAGCAGTACTTC.

This clonotype was seen ten or more times. The V call is TRBV20-1, the J call TRBJ2-3; D is possibly TRBD2 (6 bases). Trimming shortened V by 3 bases and J by 3 bases, and 16 bases separated the two germline ends. Per the germline V gene, CDR1 is DFQATT and CDR2 is SNEGSKA (reference sequence). The length of the CDR3 is 15 residues. The chain's CDR3 is CSASRVGGTTDTQYF. CDR3 bases: TGCAGTGCTAGCCGTGTGGGGGGAACGACAGATACGCAGTATTTT.

Points on this clonotype: The junction and the germline gene differ at one end; a read error may be behind it. V usage is TRBV6-2 or TRBV6-3 and J usage is TRBJ1-3; D is unclear. Germline V gene lookup returns CDR1 MNHEY and CDR2 SVGEGT. CDR3 size: 15 residues. The DNA of the CDR3 is TGTGCCGGCAGTTCGGACCAGGTTTATGGAAACACCATATATTTT. Its protein product is CAGSSDQVYGNTIYF.

The gene calls are TRBV14 and TRBJ2-7, with 11 nucleotides matching TRBD2. The germline V gene encodes CDR1 SGHDN and CDR2 FVKESK. CDR3 size: 13 residues. Trimming removed 9 bases from V and 5 bases from J; junction bases left unmatched: 6. Here the CDR3 reads CARLAGVRDEQYF. The CDR3 DNA sequence: TGTGCCAGACTAGCGGGAGTACGGGACGAGCAGTACTTC.

J is TRBJ1-5 and V is TRBV6-4; D gene ambiguous. Germline loops: CDR1 MRHNA, CDR2 SNTAGT. The ends were cut back, 8 bases at V and 4 bases at J, with 21 bases in the middle. CDR3 length: 16 amino acids. The CDR3 is CASSQYGVWVNQPQHF. CDR3 DNA sequence: TGTGCCAGCTCCCAATACGGGGTTTGGGTTAATCAGCCCCAGCATTTT.

As to this clonotype: A much larger clone differs from this one at a single base, so this may be a read error. V usage is TRBV5-1 and J usage is TRBJ2-7; TRBD2 is a possible D gene (6 bases). This CDR3 contains 17 residues. Germline V gene data show CDR1 as SGHRS and CDR2 as YFSETQ. V shed 0 bases and J shed 3 bases, with 19 bases lying between them. The CDR3 is CASSLASGVVTYYEQYF. The CDR3 region has the DNA TGCGCCAGCAGCTTGGCTTCGGGGGTGGTGACCTACTACGAGCAGTACTTC.

At least ten counts were recorded for this clonotype. V is TRBV10-2 and J is TRBJ2-7, with D maybe TRBD2 (6 bases). Trimming removed 8 bases at V and 3 bases at J, with 14 bases between. The germline gives CDR1 WSHSY, CDR2 SAAADI. This CDR3 has 13 amino acids. The CDR3 DNA follows: TGCGCCAGCGGGAGGCAATTCGGCTACGAGCAGTACTTC. Amino acids: CASGRQFGYEQYF.

This clonotype was counted at least ten times. The chain's CDR3 is CASNRDYADTQYF. DNA for the CDR3: TGCGCCAGCAACAGGGACTACGCAGATACGCAGTATTTT. V and J are TRBV10-1 and TRBJ2-3, with D tentatively TRBD2 (7 bases). V lost 7 bases and J lost 4, with 12 bases in between. Germline CDR1 reads WNHNN; CDR2 reads SYGVQD (reference sequence). The CDR3 has 13 residues.

Only a few counts were recorded for this clonotype. This chain links TRBV11-2 with TRBJ1-1; D unresolved. Germline loops: CDR1 SGHAT, CDR2 FQNNGV. The CDR3 has 14 residues. Trimming removed 3 bases at V and 1 base at J, with 9 bases between. The chain's CDR3 is CASSFGRQNTEAFF. CDR3 DNA sequence: TGTGCCAGCAGCTTTGGCAGGCAGAACACTGAAGCTTTCTTT.

This clonotype has just a few counts. The chain uses TRBV11-2 and TRBJ2-5; the D gene is possibly TRBD1 (6 bases). Germline V CDR1 and CDR2: SGHAT, FQNNGV. The CDR3 consists of 15 residues. V was clipped by 6 bases and J by 1 base, with 15 bases between them. The CDR3 region has the DNA TGTGCCAGCAGGCGTCCGGGACACAGCCAAGAGACCCAGTACTTC. This codes for CASRRPGHSQETQYF.

As DNA, the CDR3 is TGTGCCTGGAGCCCCGGGACACCGAACTATGGCTACACCTTC. This codes for CAWSPGTPNYGYTF. The chain recombines TRBV30 with TRBJ1-2; a weak D match, TRBD1 (6 bases). V lost 3 bases, J lost 2 bases, and 13 bases lay in between. CDR3 size: 14 residues. Germline CDR1 GTSNPN, CDR2 SVGIG (reference sequence).

This clonotype was counted a single time. This chain links TRBV11-2 with TRBJ2-5; D might be TRBD2 (7 bases). Germline V gene sequence: CDR1 SGHAT, CDR2 FQNNGV. The CDR3 is made up of 15 amino acids. Trimming left V 5 bases short and J 5 bases short, with 18 bases between. The CDR3 region has the DNA TGTGCCAGCAGCACCCAACTAGGGAGGGGGGAGACCCAGTACTTC. Amino acid sequence: CASSTQLGRGETQYF.

Details on this clonotype: A much larger clone differs by one base, so this may be a read error. The rearrangement uses TRBV2 and TRBJ2-7; D might be TRBD2 (6 bases). There are 16 residues in the CDR3. Trimming removed 8 bases at V and 3 bases at J, with 23 bases between. CDR1 SNHLY and CDR2 FYNNEI come from the germline V gene. CDR3 sequence: CASYRMGTPGSYEQYF. Here the CDR3 DNA reads TGTGCCAGCTACAGAATGGGGACTCCTGGGAGCTACGAGCAGTACTTC.

The rearrangement joins TRBV11-2 to TRBJ2-3; no reliable D call. V gave up 2 bases and J gave up 4 bases, with 10 bases separating them. There are 14 residues in the CDR3. Germline V CDR1 and CDR2: SGHAT, FQNNGV. CDR3 amino acids: CASSLRLGSDTQYF. The DNA of the CDR3 is TGTGCCAGCAGCTTAAGGCTGGGATCAGATACGCAGTATTTT.